Listed below are T cell receptor beta chains from one sample, sequenced in a study of shared clonotypes between healthy human individuals. Data came from immunoSEQ multiplex PCR; TCRdb stores just in-frame clones and leaves some out. This sample has around 2,000,000 clones, with around 96% found just once. Sequencing was performed on naive CD8+ T cells sorted from blood. Source of these receptors: a man aged 18-30 years in good health. Both conserved end residues are part of each CDR3. A D gene is named only where the DNA matches it firmly. Only some rows state a clone size, as once, few, many or a class for expanded clones.

J gene	D gene	clone size	V gene	CDR3 DNA	CDR3 protein
TRBJ2-3	TRBD2	-	TRBV7-9	TGTGCCAGCAGCCCGCCATCGACTAGCGCGGGGATAGATACGCAGTATTTT	CASSPPSTSAGIDTQYF
TRBJ2-7	TRBD2	-	TRBV30	TGTGCCTGTTACGGACTAGCGGGAGAGGCCAACGAGCAGTACTTC	CACYGLAGEANEQYF
TRBJ2-5	TRBD1	-	TRBV18	TGTGCCAGCTCACCACCGTTGACAGGGTCGGAGACCCAGTACTTC	CASSPPLTGSETQYF
TRBJ2-1	TRBD2	once	TRBV30	TGTGCCTGGACGGGACCTAGTAGCGGGAACTACAATGAGCAGTTCTTC	CAWTGPSSGNYNEQFF
TRBJ2-5	TRBD1	-	TRBV4-3	TGCGCCAGCAGCCAAGGACAGGGCATTGACCAAGAGACCCAGTACTTC	CASSQGQGIDQETQYF
TRBJ2-3	TRBD2	-	TRBV7-6	TGTGCCAGCAGACTAGCGGGAGGTGATACGCAGTATTTT	CASRLAGGDTQYF
TRBJ2-7	-	-	TRBV11-2	TGTGCCAGCAGCTTCCAAGGACCGCCGAGCTCCTACGAGCAGTACTTC	CASSFQGPPSSYEQYF
TRBJ2-5	-	-	TRBV11-2	TGTGCCAGCAGCTCCACCCATGAGACCCAGTACTTC	CASSSTHETQYF
TRBJ2-1	-	once	TRBV27	TGTGCCAGCAGTCGACAGGATTACAATGAGCAGTTCTTC	CASSRQDYNEQFF
TRBJ1-4	-	-	TRBV4-2	TGTGCCAGCAGCCCCACCGGAGGTTTGGACACTAATGAAAAACTGTTTTTT	CASSPTGGLDTNEKLFF
TRBJ2-1	-	-	TRBV4-1	TGCGCCAGCAGCCAAGATCGGGGAAACAATGAGCAGTTCTTC	CASSQDRGNNEQFF
TRBJ2-1	TRBD2	-	TRBV29-1	TGCAGCGTTGAATCCCTAGCGGGAGTGTACAATGAGCAGTTCTTC	CSVESLAGVYNEQFF
TRBJ2-7	TRBD1	-	TRBV7-9	TGTGCCAGCAGCTTAGGGACAGGGGTGGAGTACTTC	CASSLGTGVEYF
TRBJ1-4	TRBD1	-	TRBV4-1	TGCGCCAGCAGCCAAGATCAGGGGGAGAATCGAAAACTGTTTTTT	CASSQDQGENRKLFF
TRBJ2-5	TRBD1	-	TRBV4-1	TGCGCCAGCAGCCACACAGGGGGCGAAGTGGAGACCCAGTACTTC	CASSHTGGEVETQYF
TRBJ1-2	-	once	TRBV2	TGTGGGCAGCTCAATAGGGATAACTATGGCTACACCTTC	CGQLNRDNYGYTF
TRBJ2-5	-	-	TRBV4-1	TGCGCCAGCAGCCAGGACGGAGAAGAGACCCAGTACTTC	CASSQDGEETQYF
TRBJ2-4	-	-	TRBV14	TGTGCCAGCAGCCACTTTGGACAGCCTAACATTCAGTACTTC	CASSHFGQPNIQYF
TRBJ2-7	-	-	TRBV18	TGTGCCAGCTCACCGGGGCCCACGGGGGCCCCCTACGAGCAGTACTTC	CASSPGPTGAPYEQYF
TRBJ2-3	TRBD1	-	TRBV6-5	TGTGCCAGCAGTAAGGGGGCGAGCGTAGATACGCAGTATTTT	CASSKGASVDTQYF
TRBJ1-5	-	-	TRBV30	TGTGCCTGGAGTGGAGGGGACAATCAGCCCCAGCATTTT	CAWSGGDNQPQHF
TRBJ2-7	TRBD1	-	TRBV6-5	TGTGCCAGCAGCTCTACAGGGGGAGACTACGAGCAGTACTTC	CASSSTGGDYEQYF
TRBJ2-3	TRBD2	-	TRBV9	TGTGCCAGCAGCTTAAGCGGGGGGGCCGACGCAGATACGCAGTATTTT	CASSLSGGADADTQYF
TRBJ2-2	-	-	TRBV4-1	TGCGCCAGCAGCCAAGTTGTAGGGGCCGGGGAGCTGTTTTTT	CASSQVVGAGELFF
TRBJ2-7	-	-	TRBV6-5	TGTGCCAGCAGTTACTCGGAGGGGGCGCCGGTTGAGCAGTACTTC	CASSYSEGAPVEQYF
TRBJ2-7	-	-	TRBV5-6	TGTGCCAGCAGCTTGTGGGGTGCAGGGTCCCACGAGCAGTACTTC	CASSLWGAGSHEQYF
TRBJ1-3	-	few	TRBV4-1	TGCGCCAGCAGCCTTGAGCCACCCTCTGGAAACACCATATATTTT	CASSLEPPSGNTIYF
TRBJ2-5	TRBD2	-	TRBV27	TGTGCCAGCCGGACTAGCGGAACCCAAGAGACCCAGTACTTC	CASRTSGTQETQYF
TRBJ1-4	-	-	TRBV30	TGTGCCGGGTACCCCGGGGCCGCGAGTGAAAAACTGTTTTTT	CAGYPGAASEKLFF
TRBJ1-2	TRBD1	-	TRBV5-4	TGTGCCAGCAGCTTGGCAGGCACCAGGGGGATGAGGGATGGCTACACCTTC	CASSLAGTRGMRDGYTF
TRBJ1-2	-	-	TRBV28	TGTGCCAGCAGTTTCAACAGGGTGGATGGCTACACCTTC	CASSFNRVDGYTF
TRBJ2-3	-	once	TRBV27	TGTGCCAGCAGTTTATCGGAAAGCTCAGATCCCGCAGATACGCAGTATTTT	CASSLSESSDPADTQYF
TRBJ1-1	-	-	TRBV10-2	TGCGCCAGCAGTGAGGGGGGGATGGCAGCTGAAGCTTTCTTT	CASSEGGMAAEAFF
TRBJ1-4	-	once	TRBV7-9	TGTGCCAGCAGCTTAGGCCTTTTTGACCTCGGGACACCAAATGAAAAACTGTTTTTT	CASSLGLFDLGTPNEKLFF
TRBJ2-2	-	-	TRBV7-9	TGTGCCAGCAGCTCGACCTCCCCGAGCACCGGGGAGCTGTTTTTT	CASSSTSPSTGELFF
TRBJ2-3	-	-	TRBV10-2	TGCGCCACCCAGGGTCCTCCTAGCACAGATACGCAGTATTTT	CATQGPPSTDTQYF
TRBJ2-3	TRBD2	-	TRBV7-9	TGTGCCAGCAGCTTCGAAAAGGGGCGGGGGGTCACAGATACGCAGTATTTT	CASSFEKGRGVTDTQYF
TRBJ2-7	-	-	TRBV19	TGTGCCAGTAGTATCGGGGCAGGGTCCTACGAGCAGTACTTC	CASSIGAGSYEQYF
TRBJ1-1	-	once	TRBV9	TGTGCCAGCAGCTCCCGGACCGACTCGGCTTTCTTT	CASSSRTDSAFF
TRBJ2-5	-	-	TRBV7-9	TGTGCCAGCAGCTTAGGGACAGGGAGGGACAAGACCCAGTACTTC	CASSLGTGRDKTQYF
TRBJ1-5	-	-	TRBV19	TGTGCCAGTAGTATGGTTTCCGGTGGCCAGCCCCAGCATTTT	CASSMVSGGQPQHF
TRBJ1-5	-	-	TRBV6-6	TGTGCCAGCAGTTACTGGGGGACGGTAGACAATCAGCCCCAGCATTTT	CASSYWGTVDNQPQHF
TRBJ2-5	-	-	TRBV5-1	TGCGCCAGCAGCTTGGCGGGGACCCAAGAGACCCAGTACTTC	CASSLAGTQETQYF
TRBJ1-1	-	few	TRBV11-2	TGTGCCAGCAGCTCGCCGGGGTCAGGCATGAACACTGAAGCTTTCTTT	CASSSPGSGMNTEAFF
TRBJ2-7	TRBD2	-	TRBV27	TGTGCCAGCAGTTTGGGACTAGCGGGACCGACCGAGCAGTACTTC	CASSLGLAGPTEQYF
TRBJ2-7	TRBD2	-	TRBV6-5	TGTGCCAGCAGTTACCGGACTAGCGGGAGAGGCGAGCAGTACTTC	CASSYRTSGRGEQYF
TRBJ1-5	-	-	TRBV2	TGTGCCAGCAGTGCTACGACAGCTTTCAATCAGCCCCAGCATTTT	CASSATTAFNQPQHF
TRBJ2-5	-	-	TRBV7-9	TGTGCCAGCAGCTACCTCCAAGAGACCCAGTACTTC	CASSYLQETQYF
TRBJ2-7	-	-	TRBV21-1	TGTGCCAGCAGCATCGGACAGGGCCCCTACGAGCAGTACTTC	CASSIGQGPYEQYF
TRBJ2-1	-	-	TRBV9	TGTGCCAGCGGAGAGGCTGTCGGTGAGCAGTTCTTC	CASGEAVGEQFF
TRBJ2-7	-	-	TRBV21-1	TGTGCCAGCAGCACACCCCGGGACTCGCACTACGAGCAGTACTTC	CASSTPRDSHYEQYF